A selection of T cell receptor beta chains follows, all from one sample in a study of long-term antiretroviral therapy in people with HIV. The method was immunoSEQ multiplex PCR; TCRdb's version includes in-frame clones alone and lacks a portion of them. The repertoire includes 16,000 or so clones, 85% to 95% of them detected once, and 1.3% to 1.5% sits in the top ten. Source: unsorted PBMCs, taken 10 to 12 years after starting antiretroviral therapy. The receptors here all came from a man aged 30 to 39 with HIV. The CDR3 runs from the conserved cysteine through the conserved F or W. D genes are given only for firm matches.

CASSHPGTAFWAFF TRBD1 TRBJ1-1 TRBV4-2
CSVGVDQPQHF - TRBJ1-5 TRBV29-1
CASSTGSHGYTF - TRBJ1-2 TRBV27
CAWSVSETQYF - TRBJ2-5 TRBV30
CASSLRGGENTEAFF - TRBJ1-1 TRBV7-9
CASSLGNSGSYEQYF - TRBJ2-7 TRBV11-3
CASSRQGVNTGELFF TRBD1 TRBJ2-2 TRBV2
CASSVAGQGSNEQFF TRBD1 TRBJ2-1 TRBV9
CASSYSEGNTEAFF - TRBJ1-1 TRBV6-5
CASSFTTGTHNEQFF - - TRBV5-1
CATRQNLNTEAFF - TRBJ1-1 TRBV5-5
CASSPRAGETQYF - TRBJ2-5 TRBV7-9
CASSYVGATGDYGYTF TRBD1 TRBJ1-2 TRBV6-5
CASSPPPRLASHLHNEQFF - TRBJ2-1 TRBV11-2
CASSALNSGQGTQPQHF TRBD1 TRBJ1-5 TRBV28
CASSEGSQWVNEQFF - TRBJ2-1 TRBV6-1
CASSYSGRMGSPLHF - TRBJ1-6 TRBV6-5
CASSLGRMAVFATNEKLFF - TRBJ1-4 TRBV5-6
CAISKDRQNEKLFF - TRBJ1-4 TRBV10-3
CASSESWGQPQHF - TRBJ1-5 TRBV10-1
CASSTPSGGAYEQYF TRBD2 TRBJ2-7 TRBV19
CASSYSYTGSDNEQFF - TRBJ2-1 TRBV5-1
CATSRGPQGIANGYTF - TRBJ1-2 TRBV15
CSVGMTGTNTEAFF TRBD1 TRBJ1-1 TRBV29-1
CASSLGAGNNSPLHF - TRBJ1-6 TRBV5-1
CAISESRWETEAFF - TRBJ1-1 TRBV10-3
CASIRESNQPQHF - TRBJ1-5 TRBV6-1
CASSYSGGGSWDEQFF TRBD2 TRBJ2-1 TRBV6-5
CASSGWGTATYEQYF - TRBJ2-7 TRBV7-2
CASSPSGQGARNTIYF TRBD1 TRBJ1-3 TRBV18
CASSFGRFDNSPLHF - TRBJ1-6 TRBV5-5
CASNGRWQGFGSPLHF - TRBJ1-6 TRBV2
CASSLGQGDTGELFF TRBD1 TRBJ2-2 TRBV7-2
CSVSPYLGYYGYTF - TRBJ1-2 TRBV29-1
CASSYPRDRITEAFF TRBD1 TRBJ1-1 TRBV6-1
CASSEGGGSPLHF - TRBJ1-6 TRBV2
CASRSAGFTGELFF - TRBJ2-2 TRBV6-5
CASTPGQNNQPQHF TRBD1 TRBJ1-5 TRBV28
CASSMWGQLNTEAFF - TRBJ1-1 TRBV19
CASSLPGQGEHGYTF TRBD1 TRBJ1-2 TRBV28
CASSVGTDKGEAFF - TRBJ1-1 TRBV9
CASSEGPGTDTQYF - TRBJ2-3 TRBV6-1
CASSFKGDYEQFF - TRBJ2-1 TRBV5-1
CASSQPRQEEEQFF - TRBJ2-1 TRBV4-2
CASSEEGGSYNEQFF - TRBJ2-1 TRBV2
CAISIWDRESPLHF TRBD1 TRBJ1-6 TRBV10-3
CASATSGGTDTQYF TRBD2 TRBJ2-3 TRBV19
CASSETGSYLPTNYGYTF - TRBJ1-2 TRBV2
CASSPRSPNQPQHF - TRBJ1-5 TRBV7-2
CASSSAPGQGLYF TRBD1 TRBJ2-4 TRBV7-3
CATLQGAFQPQHF TRBD1 TRBJ1-5 TRBV19
CASSSDRGTADTQYF TRBD1 TRBJ2-3 TRBV7-9
CASSLGGTSGGAGLQETQYF TRBD2 TRBJ2-5 TRBV7-8
CASSFPGQTGTDTQYF - TRBJ2-3 TRBV5-4
CASSFQLQDTNEKLFF - TRBJ1-4 TRBV7-6
CSVPGGGGHHTQYF - TRBJ2-3 TRBV29-1